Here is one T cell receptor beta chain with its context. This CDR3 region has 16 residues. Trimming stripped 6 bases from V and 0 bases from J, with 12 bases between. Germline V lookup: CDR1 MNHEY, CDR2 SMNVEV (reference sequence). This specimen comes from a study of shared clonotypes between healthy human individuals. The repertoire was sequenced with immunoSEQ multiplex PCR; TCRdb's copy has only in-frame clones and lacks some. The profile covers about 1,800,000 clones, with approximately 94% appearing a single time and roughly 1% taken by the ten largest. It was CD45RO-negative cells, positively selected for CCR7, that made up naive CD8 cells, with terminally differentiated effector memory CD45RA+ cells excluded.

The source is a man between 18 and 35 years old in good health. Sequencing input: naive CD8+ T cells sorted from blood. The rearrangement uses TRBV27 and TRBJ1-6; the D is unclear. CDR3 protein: CASSPEESSYNSPLHF. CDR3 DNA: TGTGCCAGCAGCCCAGAGGAGAGCTCCTATAATTCACCCCTCCACTTT.